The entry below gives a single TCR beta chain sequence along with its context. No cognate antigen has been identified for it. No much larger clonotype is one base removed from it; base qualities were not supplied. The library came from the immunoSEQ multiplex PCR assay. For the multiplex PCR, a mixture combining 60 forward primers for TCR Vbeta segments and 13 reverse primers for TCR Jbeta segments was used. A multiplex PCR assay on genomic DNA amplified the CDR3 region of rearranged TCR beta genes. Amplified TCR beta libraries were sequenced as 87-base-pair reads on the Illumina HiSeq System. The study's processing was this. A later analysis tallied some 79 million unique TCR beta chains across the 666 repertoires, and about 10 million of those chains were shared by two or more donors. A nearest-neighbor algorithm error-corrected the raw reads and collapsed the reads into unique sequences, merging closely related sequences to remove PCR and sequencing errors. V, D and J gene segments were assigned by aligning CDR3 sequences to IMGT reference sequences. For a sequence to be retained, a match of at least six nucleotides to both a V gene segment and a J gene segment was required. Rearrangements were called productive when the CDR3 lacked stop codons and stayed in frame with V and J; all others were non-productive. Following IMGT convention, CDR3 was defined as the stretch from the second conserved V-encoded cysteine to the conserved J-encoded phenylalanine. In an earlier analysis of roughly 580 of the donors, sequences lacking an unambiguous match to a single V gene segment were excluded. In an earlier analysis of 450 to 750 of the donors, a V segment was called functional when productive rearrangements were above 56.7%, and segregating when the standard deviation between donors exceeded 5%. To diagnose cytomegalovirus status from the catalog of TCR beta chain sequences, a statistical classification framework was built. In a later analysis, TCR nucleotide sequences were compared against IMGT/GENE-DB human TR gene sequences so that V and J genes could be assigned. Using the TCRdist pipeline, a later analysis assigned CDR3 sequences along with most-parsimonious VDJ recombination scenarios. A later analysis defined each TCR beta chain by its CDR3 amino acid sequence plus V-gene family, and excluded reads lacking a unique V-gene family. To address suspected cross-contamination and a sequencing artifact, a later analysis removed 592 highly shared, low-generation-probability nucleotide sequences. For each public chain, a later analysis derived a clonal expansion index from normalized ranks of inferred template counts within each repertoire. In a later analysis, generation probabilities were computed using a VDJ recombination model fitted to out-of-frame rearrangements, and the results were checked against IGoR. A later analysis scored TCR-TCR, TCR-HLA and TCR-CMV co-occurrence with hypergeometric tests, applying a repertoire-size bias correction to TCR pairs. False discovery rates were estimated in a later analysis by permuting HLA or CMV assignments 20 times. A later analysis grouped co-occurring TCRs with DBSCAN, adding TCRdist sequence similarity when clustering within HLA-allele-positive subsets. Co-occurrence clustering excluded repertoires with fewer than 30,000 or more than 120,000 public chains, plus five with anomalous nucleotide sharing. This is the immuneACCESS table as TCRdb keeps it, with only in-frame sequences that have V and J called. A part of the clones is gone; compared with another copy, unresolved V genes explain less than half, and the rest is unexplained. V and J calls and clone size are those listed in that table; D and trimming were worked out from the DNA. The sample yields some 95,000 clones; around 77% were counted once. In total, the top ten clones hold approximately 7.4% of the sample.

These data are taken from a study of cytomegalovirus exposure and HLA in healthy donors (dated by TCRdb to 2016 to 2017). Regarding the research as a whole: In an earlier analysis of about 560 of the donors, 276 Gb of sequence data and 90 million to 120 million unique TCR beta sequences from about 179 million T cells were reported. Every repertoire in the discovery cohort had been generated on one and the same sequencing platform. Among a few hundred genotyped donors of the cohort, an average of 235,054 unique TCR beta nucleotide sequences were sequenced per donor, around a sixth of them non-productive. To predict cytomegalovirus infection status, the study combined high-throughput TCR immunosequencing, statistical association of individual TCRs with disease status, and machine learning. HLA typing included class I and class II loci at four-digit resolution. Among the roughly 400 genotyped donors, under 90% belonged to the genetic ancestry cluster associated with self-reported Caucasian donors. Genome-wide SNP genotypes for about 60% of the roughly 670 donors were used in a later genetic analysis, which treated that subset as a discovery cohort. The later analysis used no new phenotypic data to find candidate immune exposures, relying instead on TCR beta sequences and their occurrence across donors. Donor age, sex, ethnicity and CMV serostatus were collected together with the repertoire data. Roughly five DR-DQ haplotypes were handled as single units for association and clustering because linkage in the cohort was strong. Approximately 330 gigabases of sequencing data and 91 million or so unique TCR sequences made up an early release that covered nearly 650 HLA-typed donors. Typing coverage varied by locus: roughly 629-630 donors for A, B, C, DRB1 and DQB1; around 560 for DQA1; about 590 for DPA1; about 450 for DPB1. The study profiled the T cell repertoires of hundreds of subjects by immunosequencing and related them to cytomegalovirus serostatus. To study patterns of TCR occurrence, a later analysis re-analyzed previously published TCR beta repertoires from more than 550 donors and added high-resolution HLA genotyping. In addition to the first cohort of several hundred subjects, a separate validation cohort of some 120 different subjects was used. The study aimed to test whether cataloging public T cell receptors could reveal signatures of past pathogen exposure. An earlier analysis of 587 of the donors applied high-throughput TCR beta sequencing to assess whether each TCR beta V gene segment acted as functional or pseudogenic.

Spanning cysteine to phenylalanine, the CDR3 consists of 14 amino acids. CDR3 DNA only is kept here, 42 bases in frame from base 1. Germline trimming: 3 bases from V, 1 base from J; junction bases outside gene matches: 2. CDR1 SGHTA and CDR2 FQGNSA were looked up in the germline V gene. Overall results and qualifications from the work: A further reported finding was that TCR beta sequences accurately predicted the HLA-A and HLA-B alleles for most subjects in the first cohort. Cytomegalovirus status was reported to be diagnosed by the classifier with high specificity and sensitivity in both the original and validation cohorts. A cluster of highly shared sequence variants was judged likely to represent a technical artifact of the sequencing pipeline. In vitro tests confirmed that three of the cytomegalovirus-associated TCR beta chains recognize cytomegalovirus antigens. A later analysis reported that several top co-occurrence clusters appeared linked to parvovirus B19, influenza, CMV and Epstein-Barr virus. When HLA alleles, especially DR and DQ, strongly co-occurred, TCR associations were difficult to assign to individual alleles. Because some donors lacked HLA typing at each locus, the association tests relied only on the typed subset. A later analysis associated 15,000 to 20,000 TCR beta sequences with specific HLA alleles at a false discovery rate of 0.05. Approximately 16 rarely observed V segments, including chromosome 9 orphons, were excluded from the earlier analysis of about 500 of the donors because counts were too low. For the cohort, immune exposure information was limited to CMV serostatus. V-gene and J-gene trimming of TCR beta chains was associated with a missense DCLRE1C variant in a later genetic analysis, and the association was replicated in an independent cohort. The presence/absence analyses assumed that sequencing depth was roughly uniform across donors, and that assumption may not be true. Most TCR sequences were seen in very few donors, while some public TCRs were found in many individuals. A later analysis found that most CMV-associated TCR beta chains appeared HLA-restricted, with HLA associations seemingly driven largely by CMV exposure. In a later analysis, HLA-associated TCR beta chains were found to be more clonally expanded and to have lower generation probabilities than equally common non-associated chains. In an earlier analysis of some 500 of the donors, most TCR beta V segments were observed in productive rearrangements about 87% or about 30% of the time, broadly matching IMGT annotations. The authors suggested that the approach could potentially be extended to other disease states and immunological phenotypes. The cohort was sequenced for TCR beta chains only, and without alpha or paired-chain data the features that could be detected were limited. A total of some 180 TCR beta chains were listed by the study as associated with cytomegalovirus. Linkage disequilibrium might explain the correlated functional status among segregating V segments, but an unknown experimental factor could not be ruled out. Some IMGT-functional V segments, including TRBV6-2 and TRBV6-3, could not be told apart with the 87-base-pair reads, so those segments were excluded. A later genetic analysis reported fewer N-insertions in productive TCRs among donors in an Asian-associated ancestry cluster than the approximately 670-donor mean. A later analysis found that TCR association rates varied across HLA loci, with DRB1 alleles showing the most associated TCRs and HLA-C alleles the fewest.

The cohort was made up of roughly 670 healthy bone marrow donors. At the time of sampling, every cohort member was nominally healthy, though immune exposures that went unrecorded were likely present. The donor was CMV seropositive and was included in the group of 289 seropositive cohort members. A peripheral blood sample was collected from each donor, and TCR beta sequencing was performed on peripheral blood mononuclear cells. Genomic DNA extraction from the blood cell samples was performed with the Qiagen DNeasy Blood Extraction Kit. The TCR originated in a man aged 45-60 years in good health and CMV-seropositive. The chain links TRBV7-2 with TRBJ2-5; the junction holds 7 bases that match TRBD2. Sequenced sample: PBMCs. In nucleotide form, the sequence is TGTGCCAGCAGCTTGGGGGGGAGCCAAGAGACCCAGTACTTC. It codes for CASSLGGSQETQYF.